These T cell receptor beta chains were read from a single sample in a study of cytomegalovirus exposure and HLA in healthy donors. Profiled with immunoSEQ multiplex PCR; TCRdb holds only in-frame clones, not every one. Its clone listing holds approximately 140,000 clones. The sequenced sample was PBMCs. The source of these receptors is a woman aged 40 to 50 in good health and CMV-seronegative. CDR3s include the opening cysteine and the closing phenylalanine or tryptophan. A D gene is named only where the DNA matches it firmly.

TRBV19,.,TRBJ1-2,TGTGCCAGTAGTATAGGGCCCTCTAACTATGGCTACACCTTC,CASSIGPSNYGYTF
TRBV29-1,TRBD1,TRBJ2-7,TGCAGCGTCCGAAAAACAGGGGGCTACGAGCAGTACTTC,CSVRKTGGYEQYF
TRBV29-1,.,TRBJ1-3,TGCAGCGGAGGAAACGGGGGGGAGAGCTCTGGAAACACCATATATTTT,CSGGNGGESSGNTIYF
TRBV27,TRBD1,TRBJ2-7,TGTGCCAGCAGTCGGGGGACAGGGCTTTTAGACGAGCAGTACTTC,CASSRGTGLLDEQYF
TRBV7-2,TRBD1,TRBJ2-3,TGTGCCAGCAGCCTCCGGACAGGGTCTTACACAGATACGCAGTATTTT,CASSLRTGSYTDTQYF
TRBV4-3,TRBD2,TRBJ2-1,TGCGCCAGCAGCCAAGGATGGACTAGCGGATACAATGAGCAGTTCTTC,CASSQGWTSGYNEQFF
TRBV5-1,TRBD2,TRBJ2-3,TGCGCCAGCAGCCCCGAAACTAGCGGGGGGGCAGATACGCAGTATTTT,CASSPETSGGADTQYF
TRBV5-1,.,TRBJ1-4,TGCGCCAGCAGCATGGACAGAATTAATGAAAAACTGTTTTTT,CASSMDRINEKLFF
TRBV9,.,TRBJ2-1,TGTGCCAGCAGCGTAGTCAGACTCTCTCGATACAATGAGCAGTTCTTC,CASSVVRLSRYNEQFF
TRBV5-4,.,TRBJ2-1,TGTGCCAGCAGCCCTGTCGGCGGGGCGATGGGCAATGAGCAGTTCTTC,CASSPVGGAMGNEQFF
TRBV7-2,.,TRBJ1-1,TGTGCCAGCAGCTTAGATTTTAGGACAGAAGCTTTCTTT,CASSLDFRTEAFF
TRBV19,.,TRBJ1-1,TGTGCCAGTATCGAGTGGGAGGCAGGGAACCGCAGGGCTTTCTTT,CASIEWEAGNRRAFF
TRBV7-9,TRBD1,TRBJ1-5,TGTGCCAGCAGCCCGGGACAGGGGAGCAATCAGCCCCAGCATTTT,CASSPGQGSNQPQHF
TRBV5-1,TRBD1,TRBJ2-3,TGCGCCAGCAGCCGGGACAGGGGCACAGATACGCAGTATTTT,CASSRDRGTDTQYF
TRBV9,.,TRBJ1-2,TGTGCCAGCAGCAAGCAGGGGCCTTATGGCTACACCTTC,CASSKQGPYGYTF
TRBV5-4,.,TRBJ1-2,TGTGCCAGCACCTTACGGGGGGGCCCCTATGGCTACACCTTC,CASTLRGGPYGYTF
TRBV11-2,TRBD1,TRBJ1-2,TGTGCCAGCAGCTTAGACGGGACAGGGGTACCCTATGGCTACACCTTC,CASSLDGTGVPYGYTF
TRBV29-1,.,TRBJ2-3,TGCAGCGTTACGGGGGGCCTGGGTAGCACAGATACGCAGTATTTT,CSVTGGLGSTDTQYF
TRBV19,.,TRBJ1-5,TGTGCCAGTAGTATCGCTGGCAGCAATCAGCCCCAGCATTTT,CASSIAGSNQPQHF
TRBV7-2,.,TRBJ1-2,TGTGCCAGCAGCTCGCACATCGGGAGAAGCTATGGCTACACCTTC,CASSSHIGRSYGYTF
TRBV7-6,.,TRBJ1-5,TGTGCCAGCACCCTGGGGGGGCCGAGTCAGCCCCAGCATTTT,CASTLGGPSQPQHF
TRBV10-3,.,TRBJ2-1,TGTGCCATCAGTGACTCAGGGGATGAGCAGTTCTTC,CAISDSGDEQFF
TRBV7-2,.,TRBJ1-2,TGTGCCAGCAGCTGGAGTCTTACAGCGGGAACCCTTAACTATGGCTACACCTTC,CASSWSLTAGTLNYGYTF
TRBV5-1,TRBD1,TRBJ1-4,TGCGCCAGCAGCTTGGCCGGGACAGGGGTGGAAAAACTGTTTTTT,CASSLAGTGVEKLFF
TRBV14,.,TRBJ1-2,TGTGCCAGCAGCCAAGCTACAGACTATGGCTACACCTTC,CASSQATDYGYTF
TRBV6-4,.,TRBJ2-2,TGTGCCAGCAGTGACTCTCTCACAGGACCGGGGGAGCTGTTTTTT,CASSDSLTGPGELFF
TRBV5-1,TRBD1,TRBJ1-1,TGCGCCAGCAGGATTGGGACAGGGGCGAACACTGAAGCTTTCTTT,CASRIGTGANTEAFF
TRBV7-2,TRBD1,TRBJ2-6,TGTGCCAGCAGCTTAAGACAGGGAACGGCTGGGGCCAACGTCCTGACTTTC,CASSLRQGTAGANVLTF
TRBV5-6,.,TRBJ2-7,TGTGCCAGCAGAAACCACAGGTCAACCTACGAGCAGTACTTC,CASRNHRSTYEQYF
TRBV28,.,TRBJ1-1,TGTGCCAGCAGTTTGCCGGGGCTGGGGGGAGCTTTCTTT,CASSLPGLGGAFF
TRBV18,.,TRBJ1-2,TGTGCCAGCTCACCCGACGAGGATCATGGCTACACCTTC,CASSPDEDHGYTF
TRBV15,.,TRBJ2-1,TGTGCCACCAGCAGAGTTGGAGGGATAAATGAGCAGTTCTTC,CATSRVGGINEQFF
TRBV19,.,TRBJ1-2,TGTGCCAGTATTTCCGGGTATGGCTACACCTTC,CASISGYGYTF
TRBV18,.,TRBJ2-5,TGTGCCAGCTCACCAGAACGGCAAGAGACCCAGTACTTC,CASSPERQETQYF
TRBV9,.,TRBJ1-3,TGTGCCAGCAGCCCCCCAGGGATTTCTGGAAACACCATATATTTT,CASSPPGISGNTIYF
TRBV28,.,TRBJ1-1,.,CASSTSGTGGYAFF
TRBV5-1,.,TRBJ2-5,TGCGCCAGCAGGGGCTACGAGACCCAGTACTTC,CASRGYETQYF
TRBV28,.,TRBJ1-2,TGTGCCAGCAGTTTTTCGGGCTATGGCTACACCTTC,CASSFSGYGYTF
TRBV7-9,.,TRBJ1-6,TGTGCCAGCACCTACGCGACAGATAATTCACCCCTCCACTTT,CASTYATDNSPLHF
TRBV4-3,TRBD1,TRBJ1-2,TGCGCCAGCAGCCTTGACAGGGATCGCTATGGCTACACCTTC,CASSLDRDRYGYTF
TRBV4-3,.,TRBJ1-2,TGCGCCAGCAGCCAAGATGTATGGGGGGGCGCGTCTGGCTACACCTTC,CASSQDVWGGASGYTF